Sequencing of this TCR beta chain was carried out in a study of cytomegalovirus exposure and HLA in healthy donors. Study results and limitations: There was a cluster of highly shared sequence variants that was likely a sequencing artifact. Later analysis revealed greater clonal expansion in HLA-associated TCR beta chains than in equally common others.

A word on this clone: Antigen: not known.

This CDR3 is built from 14 residues. V lost 3 bases, J lost 0 bases, and 12 bases lay in between. Per germline, CDR1 SQVTM and CDR2 ANQGSEA. PCR employed 60 Vbeta and 13 Jbeta primers. The method was immunoSEQ multiplex PCR; TCRdb's version includes in-frame clones alone and lacks a portion of them. The sample yields around 200,000 clones, approximately 78% seen once. The chain has TRBV29-1 and TRBJ2-7; perhaps TRBD2 as D (5 bases). The sequenced sample consisted of PBMCs. The sequence was obtained from a woman younger than 30 in good health and CMV-seronegative. CDR3: CSVEKRESSYEQYF. As DNA, the CDR3 is TGCAGCGTTGAGAAGAGGGAAAGCTCCTACGAGCAGTACTTC.